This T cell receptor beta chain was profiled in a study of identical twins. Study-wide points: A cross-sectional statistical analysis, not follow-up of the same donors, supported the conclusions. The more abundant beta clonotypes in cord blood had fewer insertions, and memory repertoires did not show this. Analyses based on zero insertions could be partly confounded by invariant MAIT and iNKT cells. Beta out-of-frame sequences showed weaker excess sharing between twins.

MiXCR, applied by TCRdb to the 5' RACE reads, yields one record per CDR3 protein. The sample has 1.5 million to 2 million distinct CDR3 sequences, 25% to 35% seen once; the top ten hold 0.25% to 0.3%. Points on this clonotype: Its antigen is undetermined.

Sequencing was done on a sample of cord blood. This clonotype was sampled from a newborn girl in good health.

The CDR3 region is CSAPGTPIYEQYF. Written as DNA, the CDR3 is TGCAGTGCTCCCGGGACTCCTATCTACGAGCAGTACTTC. This chain uses TRBV20-1 with TRBJ2-7, with D perhaps TRBD2 (6 bases). CDR1 and CDR2 from the germline V gene are DFQATT and SNEGSKA (reference sequence). The CDR3 totals 13 residues. V was shortened by 5 bases and J by 3 bases, with 14 bases between the two germline ends.